These 24 T cell receptor beta chains originate from one sample sequenced in a study of CD8 T cells in Susac syndrome. Random hexamers served to reverse transcribe roughly 0.5 to 1 ug RNA. TCRdb called the immunoSEQ multiplex PCR reads again in MiXCR, with one record for every CDR3 protein. The table has 75,000 to 95,000 distinct CDR3 sequences, approximately 96% seen once. The sequenced sample consisted of CD8+ T cells from PBMCs. These receptors all stem from a human donor with Susac syndrome.

The chain is built from TRBV9 and TRBJ2-5, with D tentatively TRBD2 (6 bases). The CDR3 loop spans 17 amino acids. The V gene lost 0 bases and the J gene lost 0 bases, with 15 bases spanning the gap. Per the germline V gene, CDR1 is SGDLS and CDR2 is YYNGEE. CDR3 sequence (DNA): TGTGCCAGCAGCGTAGAAATGGGACTTCAGTACCAAGAGACCCAGTACTTC. Its translation is CASSVEMGLQYQETQYF.

V gene TRBV6-5 combines with J gene TRBJ1-2; TRBD1 matches at 11 bases. The length of the CDR3 is 13 residues. The trim removed 7 bases at V and 4 bases at J, leaving 2 bases unmatched. From germline, CDR1 is MNHEY and CDR2 SVGAGI. The CDR3 region has the DNA TGTGCCAGCACGGGACAGGGGGGCTATGGCTACACCTTC. Protein: CASTGQGGYGYTF.

This clonotype was observed once. This rearrangement joins TRBV24-1 to TRBJ2-3; tentatively, D is TRBD1 (5 bases). V gave up 3 bases and J gave up 4 bases, with 10 bases separating them. The germline V gene encodes CDR1 KGHDR and CDR2 SFDVKD. The CDR3 consists of 14 residues. In nucleotides, the CDR3 is TGTGCCACCAGTGATACTAACAGGCCAGATACGCAGTATTTT. Amino acids: CATSDTNRPDTQYF.

There are a few counts of this clonotype. The chain uses TRBV19 and TRBJ1-2, with 7 bases aligning to TRBD1. The CDR3 sequence is 14 residues long. In germline, CDR1 is LNHDA, CDR2 SQIVND (reference sequence). The J segment lost 0 bases and the V segment lost 5 bases, leaving 3 bases of the junction unmatched. The CDR3 nucleotides are TGTGCCAGTAGTCTGGACAGGTCTAACTATGGCTACACCTTC. Amino acids: CASSLDRSNYGYTF.

This rearrangement joins TRBV30 to TRBJ1-1, with TRBD1 as a possible D gene (5 bases). Germline loops: CDR1 GTSNPN, CDR2 SVGIG (reference sequence). This CDR3 is built from 15 residues. V lost 1 base, J lost 8 bases, and 20 bases lay in between. CDR3 coding DNA: TGTGCCTGGAGTGCCCCACTTAAGGACACGAGCGAAGCTTTCTTT. It translates to CAWSAPLKDTSEAFF.

The count of this clonotype is one. The chain links TRBV6-5 to TRBJ1-6; 7 positions agree with TRBD1. Germline V gene lookup returns CDR1 MNHEY and CDR2 SVGAGI. The CDR3 extends over 16 amino acids. V lost 4 bases, J lost 5 bases, and 8 bases stayed unmatched. The CDR3 region is CASSWSGQTNNSPLHF. In DNA form, the CDR3 reads TGTGCCAGCAGTTGGTCGGGACAGACTAATAATTCACCCCTCCACTTT.

V and J are TRBV6-2 or TRBV6-3 and TRBJ1-1; D is unresolved. CDR3 length: 13 amino acids. Germline V gene sequence: CDR1 MNHEY, CDR2 SVGEGT. Trimming shortened V by 6 bases and J by 4 bases, and 12 bases separated the two germline ends. CDR3 DNA sequence: TGTGCCAGCAGCTCCGTTCGGGGCACTGAAGCTTTCTTT. Residues: CASSSVRGTEAFF.

The chain is built from TRBV14 and TRBJ2-5; D not resolved. V shed 4 bases and J shed 3 bases, with 9 bases lying between them. CDR3 length: 13 residues. CDR1 is SGHDN and CDR2 is FVKESK in the germline V gene. The CDR3 spells CASSLLWEETQYF. The CDR3 bases are TGTGCCAGCAGCCTCCTTTGGGAAGAGACCCAGTACTTC.

The chain joins TRBV3-1 to TRBJ1-1; D call uncertain. CDR3 length: 14 residues. Germline V gene lookup returns CDR1 LGHDT and CDR2 YNNKEL (reference sequence). Trimming left V 4 bases short and J 4 bases short, with 13 bases between. The CDR3 bases are TGTGCCAGCAGCCCTACCGCGGTAACCACTGAAGCTTTCTTT. Translated, it gives CASSPTAVTTEAFF.

The rearrangement uses TRBV30 and TRBJ2-2; 9 bases are shared with TRBD1. The CDR3 is made up of 15 amino acids. J lost 3 bases, V lost 3 bases, and 5 bases had no gene match. Germline V gives CDR1 GTSNPN, CDR2 SVGIG (reference sequence). In DNA form, the CDR3 reads TGTGCCTGGAGGCGGGGACAGGGATACACCGGGGAGCTGTTTTTT. Protein product: CAWRRGQGYTGELFF.

In its sample, this clonotype was seen once. V is TRBV20-1 and J is TRBJ1-1, with 8 bases lining up with TRBD1. The CDR3 extends over 14 amino acids. CDR1 is DFQATT, CDR2 SNEGSKA, per germline (reference sequence). In nucleotides, the CDR3 is TGCACCCCCGACAGGGGAAACATGAACACTGAAGCTTTCTTT. It translates to CTPDRGNMNTEAFF.

This chain uses TRBV7-2 with TRBJ1-2, with D possibly being TRBD1 (6 bases). The CDR3 is 12 residues long. Germline lookup yields CDR1 SGHTA and CDR2 FQGNSA. V lost 5 bases and J lost 8, with 12 bases in between. The chain's CDR3 is CASSGYREGYTF. The CDR3, as DNA: TGTGCCAGCAGCGGATACAGGGAGGGCTACACCTTC.

The chain joins TRBV27 to TRBJ2-3; the D call may be TRBD1 or TRBD2 (5 bases each). Trimming left V 5 bases short and J 0 bases short, with 18 bases between. CDR3 length: 17 residues. In germline, CDR1 is MNHEY, CDR2 SMNVEV (reference sequence). This CDR3 is CASSPFRGQYSTDTQYF. CDR3 DNA: TGTGCCAGCAGTCCTTTCCGGGGCCAATATAGCACAGATACGCAGTATTTT.

Only one count was recorded for this clonotype. J is TRBJ2-7 and V is TRBV20-1; a possible D gene is TRBD1 (7 bases). Trimming stripped 6 bases from V and 6 bases from J, with 21 bases between. This CDR3 contains 14 residues. CDR1 is DFQATT, CDR2 SNEGSKA, per germline (reference sequence). This CDR3 reads CSAGTGRGRTEQYF. The CDR3 nucleotides read TGCAGTGCCGGAACAGGCAGGGGGAGGACCGAGCAGTACTTC.

The CDR3 nucleotides read TGCGCCAGCAGCTTGACCCCCTCCTACAATGAGCAGTTCTTC. Translated: CASSLTPSYNEQFF. The rearrangement joins TRBV5-1 to TRBJ2-1; D is unresolved. V lost 1 base, J lost 0 bases, and 5 bases lay in between. CDR1 and CDR2 (germline): SGHRS, YFSETQ. The CDR3 totals 14 residues.

The chain joins TRBV30 to TRBJ2-1, with unresolved D. Germline V gives CDR1 GTSNPN, CDR2 SVGIG (reference sequence). The CDR3 has 13 amino acids. V was clipped by 1 base and J by 6 bases, with 10 bases between them. CDR3 protein: CAWSEWEPNEQFF. The CDR3 DNA is TGTGCCTGGAGTGAGTGGGAACCCAATGAGCAGTTCTTC.

The chain uses TRBV6-5 and TRBJ1-2; D is possibly TRBD1 (5 bases). Germline CDR1 is MNHEY and CDR2 is SVGAGI. V dropped 8 bases and J dropped 9 bases, with 16 bases sitting between them. This CDR3 is 12 amino acids long. The CDR3 coding sequence is TGTGCCAGCTCTAAGGCCAGGGAGCGCTACACCTTC. Translated: CASSKARERYTF.

The CDR3 loop reads CSARELTGGQPQHF. CDR3 DNA sequence: TGCAGTGCTAGAGAGCTGACAGGGGGGCAGCCCCAGCATTTT. The genes are TRBV20-1 and TRBJ1-5; 9 bases agree with TRBD1. J was trimmed by 7 bases and V by 0 bases; bases with no gene match: 4. This CDR3 spans 14 amino acids. Germline V lookup: CDR1 DFQATT, CDR2 SNEGSKA (reference sequence).

The chain is built from TRBV18 and TRBJ2-5; D is unresolved. Germline CDR1 is KGHSH and CDR2 is LQKENI. V was trimmed by 2 bases and J by 2 bases, leaving 6 bases between them. This CDR3 comprises 13 residues. The CDR3 DNA follows: TGTGCCAGCTCACCAATAGAGCAAGAGACCCAGTACTTC. Amino acid sequence: CASSPIEQETQYF.

V is TRBV3-1 and J is TRBJ2-2, with 8 positions matching TRBD2. V shed 0 bases and J 7 bases; nucleotides not matched to a gene: 7. Germline V CDR1 and CDR2: LGHDT, YNNKEL (reference sequence). The CDR3 sequence is 16 residues long. In DNA form, the CDR3 reads TGTGCCAGCAGCCAAGATGCACTAGCGGCGGACGGGGAGCTGTTTTTT. It yields the protein CASSQDALAADGELFF.

This clonotype showed up just once. The chain couples TRBV12-5 to TRBJ1-1, with D unresolved. V lost 8 bases and J lost 1, with 8 bases in between. Germline-derived CDR1 and CDR2 are LGHNT and FRNRAP. CDR3 length equals 12 residues. The CDR3 DNA reads TGTGCTAGTATGGACGGGAACACTGAAGCTTTCTTT. Translation: CASMDGNTEAFF.

This clonotype was seen a few times. The chain combines TRBV12-3 or TRBV12-4 with TRBJ1-1; D gene ambiguous. The CDR3 totals 13 residues. Trimming removed 2 bases at V and 1 base at J, with 5 bases between. As DNA, the CDR3 is TGTGCCAGCAGTTTAACGTCGAACACTGAAGCTTTCTTT. Amino acid sequence: CASSLTSNTEAFF.

This chain uses TRBV7-2 with TRBJ2-7; 9 bases map to TRBD1. With 6 bases clipped from V and 4 bases from J, the junction kept 7 bases outside the gene matches. CDR1 is SGHTA, CDR2 FQGNSA, per germline. The CDR3 totals 14 residues. The CDR3: CASRPGQGSYEQYF. Written as DNA, the CDR3 is TGTGCCAGCAGACCGGGACAGGGATCGTACGAGCAGTACTTC.

The chain recombines TRBV20-1 with TRBJ2-7, with D possibly TRBD2 on 6 matching bases. The CDR3 totals 13 residues. Germline V gene sequence: CDR1 DFQATT, CDR2 SNEGSKA (reference sequence). Trimming cost V 6 bases and J 0 bases, with 12 bases left between them. CDR3 sequence (DNA): TGCAGTGCGTGGGCGGGGAACTCCTACGAGCAGTACTTC. Its protein is CSAWAGNSYEQYF.